Listed here are 29 T cell receptor beta chains from one sample, sequenced in a study of T cells in Graves' hyperthyroidism and ophthalmopathy. Amplification of TCR beta CDR3 regions used RNA as the template. The HTBI primer set was used in a first-round RT-PCR of the TCR CDR3. TCRdb re-called the multiplex PCR reads with MiXCR, one entry per CDR3 protein. The table includes approximately 590,000 distinct CDR3 sequences, 15% to 18% detected once. Sequenced sample: blood. The receptors originated from a woman younger than 45 with Graves' hyperthyroidism.

This clonotype has a count of ten or more. V is TRBV28 and J is TRBJ2-7; 7 bases are a match to TRBD1. The CDR3 runs to 15 residues. V lost 5 bases and J lost 1; bases outside the gene matches: 8. Germline lookup yields CDR1 MDHEN and CDR2 SYDVKM. The CDR3 DNA follows: TGTGCCAGCAGTCCGGGACAGCCGACATCCTACGAGCAGTACTTC. As protein: CASSPGQPTSYEQYF.

This clonotype occurred a few times. The chain has TRBV27 and TRBJ2-3; D gene unclear. The length of the CDR3 is 15 residues. Trimming removed 3 bases at V and 2 bases at J, with 12 bases between. CDR1 is MNHEY, CDR2 SMNVEV, per germline (reference sequence). The CDR3 region has the DNA TGTGCCAGCAGTTTTTTTCTAGAGGCCACAGATACGCAGTATTTT. This encodes CASSFFLEATDTQYF.

The V gene is TRBV6-5, the J gene TRBJ2-7, with D uncertain. Germline-derived CDR1 and CDR2 are MNHEY and SVGAGI. The CDR3 sequence is 13 residues long. V shed 0 bases and J shed 4 bases, with 7 bases lying between them. The CDR3, as DNA: TGTGCCAGCAGTTACTCCCAGGATTACGAGCAGTACTTC. Its translation is CASSYSQDYEQYF.

The chain joins TRBV6-6 to TRBJ2-3; D is perhaps TRBD2 (6 bases). V lost 1 base and J lost 0, with 23 bases in between. Per the germline V gene, CDR1 is MNHNY and CDR2 is SVGAGI (reference sequence). This CDR3 region has 20 residues. CDR3 region: CASSYLLQVASVHSTDTQYF. The CDR3 DNA is TGTGCCAGCAGTTACTTACTACAGGTCGCTAGCGTACATAGCACAGATACGCAGTATTTT.

This clonotype was counted between two and nine times. DNA for the CDR3: TGTGCCAGCAGCGGGACTCCGAAAAGGGACATTCAGTACTTC. Translated: CASSGTPKRDIQYF. The gene calls are TRBV9 and TRBJ2-4; D is perhaps TRBD2 (5 bases). V shed 3 bases and J shed 8 bases, with 15 bases lying between them. The CDR3 is 14 amino acids. Germline loops: CDR1 SGDLS, CDR2 YYNGEE.

This clonotype is judged large. The J gene is TRBJ2-1, the V gene TRBV5-1, with TRBD2 identical over 9 bases. The CDR3 covers 15 residues. Germline V CDR1 and CDR2: SGHRS, YFSETQ. The V gene end was trimmed by 0 bases and the J gene end by 4 bases; junction bases not matched to a gene: 2. In DNA form, the CDR3 reads TGCGCCAGCAGCTTGGAGACTAGCGGTTACAATGAGCAGTTCTTC. Residues: CASSLETSGYNEQFF.

This clonotype was counted between two and nine times. The chain links TRBV20-1 to TRBJ2-4; no firm D call. V lost 3 bases and J 5 bases, leaving 5 bases between the germline ends. This CDR3 is 11 amino acids long. Per germline, CDR1 DFQATT and CDR2 SNEGSKA (reference sequence). CDR3 sequence reads: CSARVQNIQYF. CDR3 bases: TGCAGTGCTAGGGTTCAAAACATTCAGTACTTC.

At least ten counts were recorded for this clonotype. The chain carries TRBV15 and TRBJ1-1; D is perhaps TRBD1 (5 bases). Germline-derived CDR1 and CDR2 are LNHNV and YYDKDF (reference sequence). CDR3 length: 15 amino acids. Trimming took 0 bases from V and 4 from J, leaving 12 bases between them. The CDR3: CATSRDPARGTEAFF. The CDR3 DNA sequence: TGTGCCACCAGCAGAGATCCGGCAAGGGGCACTGAAGCTTTCTTT.

This clonotype has a count of ten or more. The rearrangement joins TRBV28 to TRBJ2-7; 7 bases align to TRBD1. Germline V gives CDR1 MDHEN, CDR2 SYDVKM. Germline trimming cut 7 bases from V and 3 bases from J; bases unmatched to any gene: 3. The CDR3 is made up of 12 amino acids. This CDR3 is CASTGQIYEQYF. CDR3 coding DNA: TGTGCCAGCACGGGACAGATCTACGAGCAGTACTTC.

This clonotype was counted at least ten times. The junction and the germline gene differ at one end; a read error may be behind it. The CDR3 DNA is TGCGCCAGCAGCTTGGCCAGGAACACCGGGGAGCTGTTTTTT. Its protein is CASSLARNTGELFF. The chain has TRBV12-3 or TRBV12-4 and TRBJ2-2; no reliable D call. The CDR3 contains 14 residues.

In its sample, this clonotype was seen many times. The chain employs TRBV12-3 or TRBV12-4 and TRBJ2-3, with 8 bases lining up with TRBD2. CDR3 size: 17 residues. The V segment lost 6 bases and the J segment 3 bases; nucleotides outside the gene matches: 14. DNA of the CDR3: TGTGCCAGCAGCCCCAGTCGGGGGGGTAGGTGGACAGATACGCAGTATTTT. Amino acids: CASSPSRGGRWTDTQYF.

This clonotype was counted at least ten times. This sequence joins TRBV20-1 and TRBJ2-5; 9 bases are a match to TRBD2. Germline CDR1 and CDR2: DFQATT and SNEGSKA (reference sequence). V gave up 3 bases and J gave up 5 bases; unmatched junction bases: 4. The CDR3 is made up of 13 amino acids. CDR3 residues: CSARAGGLETQYF. For the CDR3, the DNA is TGCAGTGCTAGGGCGGGGGGGTTGGAGACCCAGTACTTC.

The chain has TRBV10-3 and TRBJ2-7; 9 bases match TRBD1. J gave up 9 bases and V 10 bases, and 10 bases lay outside the gene matches. CDR1 is ENHRY, CDR2 SYGVKD, per germline. This CDR3 region has 12 residues. CDR3 bases: TGTGCCACACGGACAGGGGAGGGGCGGCAGTACTTC. This sequence encodes CATRTGEGRQYF.

This rearrangement joins TRBV11-2 to TRBJ2-3; 7 bases fit TRBD2. Trimming took 5 bases from V and 6 from J; bases not matched to a gene: 11. There are 15 residues in the CDR3. Per the germline V gene, CDR1 is SGHAT and CDR2 is FQNNGV. CDR3 sequence (DNA): TGTGCCAGCAGCCCCATGGGACGGGAGGTGGATACGCAGTATTTT. It encodes CASSPMGREVDTQYF.

As concerns this clonotype: A single base separates this from a much larger clone, so it may be a read error. This chain joins TRBV10-3 and TRBJ2-1; D unresolved. Germline V gene sequence: CDR1 ENHRY, CDR2 SYGVKD. The length of the CDR3 is 15 residues. The CDR3 bases are TGTGCCATCAGTGTTCGAGCTCAAGGCTACAATGGGCAGTTCTTC. It encodes CAISVRAQGYNGQFF.

In its sample, this clonotype was seen a few times. The chain carries TRBV7-9 and TRBJ2-2; the D gene could be TRBD1 or TRBD2 (5 bases each). The CDR3 totals 14 residues. The germline V gene has CDR1 SEHNR and CDR2 FQNEAQ (reference sequence). Trimming took 5 bases from V and 3 from J, leaving 10 bases between them. This CDR3 reads CASSPRGDTGELFF. The CDR3 DNA sequence: TGTGCCAGCAGCCCGAGGGGAGACACCGGGGAGCTGTTTTTT. The variable domain in full, completed from reference TRBV7-9 and TRBJ2-2, reads DTGVSQNPRHKITKRGQNVTFRCDPISEHNRLYWYRQTLGQGPEFLTYFQNEAQLEKSRLLSDRFSAERPKGSFSTLEIQRTEQGDSAMYLCASSPRGDTGELFFGEGSRLTVL.

This clonotype appeared a few times. The chain employs TRBV4-1 and TRBJ1-1; 8 bases agree with TRBD1. In germline, CDR1 is MGHRA, CDR2 YSYEKL. The CDR3 is made up of 13 amino acids. J was trimmed by 4 bases and V by 6 bases; bases with no gene match: 4. The CDR3 loop is CASRYGQGTEAFF. CDR3 nucleotide sequence: TGCGCCAGCAGATACGGACAGGGCACTGAAGCTTTCTTT.

The chain recombines TRBV20-1 with TRBJ2-3; D may correspond to TRBD1 or TRBD2 (5 bases each). Germline lookup yields CDR1 DFQATT and CDR2 SNEGSKA (reference sequence). The germline V and J ends were trimmed by 1 base and 1 base, with 9 bases remaining between them. This CDR3 has 14 amino acids. The CDR3 region has the DNA TGCAGTGCTAGAGGGGGGTCGGGCACAGATACGCAGTATTTT. This codes for CSARGGSGTDTQYF.

Comment on this clonotype: This could be a read error, since a much larger clone is one nucleotide away. The chain couples TRBV7-2 to TRBJ2-7; 10 positions agree with TRBD1. This CDR3 comprises 15 residues. Germline assignment: CDR1 SGHTA and CDR2 FQGNSA. In DNA form, the CDR3 reads TGTGCCAGCACACTAATGACAGGGGGCAGTTACGGGCAGTACTTC. It is translated as CASTLMTGGSYGQYF.

There are many counts of this clonotype. This chain uses TRBV12-3 or TRBV12-4 with TRBJ2-5; TRBD1 aligns across 7 bases. With V trimmed by 5 bases and J by 4 bases, 4 bases remained unmatched. The CDR3 loop spans 13 amino acids. The CDR3 region has the DNA TGTGCCAGCAGTCTCCGGGACAGAGAGACCCAGTACTTC. This gives the protein CASSLRDRETQYF.

This clonotype was picked up a small number of times. V usage is TRBV24-1 and J usage is TRBJ2-2; the D is unclear. V lost 0 bases, J lost 3 bases, and 1 base lay in between. The CDR3 length is 13 residues. CDR1 is KGHDR and CDR2 is SFDVKD in the germline V gene. The DNA for the CDR3 is TGTGCCACCAGTGATTTGTACACCGGGGAGCTGTTTTTT. Protein: CATSDLYTGELFF.

The gene calls are TRBV2 and TRBJ1-3, with 7 bases that match TRBD1. This CDR3 comprises 15 residues. The V segment lost 3 bases and the J segment 2 bases; nucleotides outside the gene matches: 4. Germline CDR1 SNHLY, CDR2 FYNNEI. For the CDR3, the DNA is TGTGCCAGCAGTGACGGACAGGTTGCTGGAAACACCATATATTTT. As protein: CASSDGQVAGNTIYF. Combining the CDR3 with reference TRBV2 and TRBJ1-3 gives the whole variable domain EPEVTQTPSHQVTQMGQEVILRCVPISNHLYFYWYRQILGQKVEFLVSFYNNEISEKSEIFDDQFSVERPDGSNFTLKIRSTKLEDSAMYFCASSDGQVAGNTIYFGEGSWLTVV.

This clonotype was detected ten times or more. This chain links TRBV12-3 or TRBV12-4 with TRBJ2-5; TRBD1 matches 8 bases. After removal of 4 bases from V and 7 bases from J, the junction contained 11 bases not matched to a gene. CDR3 length equals 15 residues. Here the CDR3 DNA reads TGTGCCAGCAGTTCCCCCGGGACAGGACGTGGGACCCAGTACTTC. It encodes CASSSPGTGRGTQYF.

This clonotype was detected ten times or more. This chain uses TRBV11-2 with TRBJ1-2; D might be TRBD1 (5 bases). The CDR3 is 15 amino acids. V lost 1 base to trimming and J lost 1 base, with 10 bases between them. Germline V lookup: CDR1 SGHAT, CDR2 FQNNGV. The CDR3 loop is CASSLGQSLNYGYTF. DNA of the CDR3: TGTGCCAGCAGCTTAGGACAGTCCCTTAACTATGGCTACACCTTC.

This clonotype was counted ten times or more. V is TRBV12-3 or TRBV12-4 and J is TRBJ1-2; 12 positions match TRBD1. CDR3 length equals 15 residues. With 1 base clipped from V and 8 bases from J, the junction kept 5 bases outside the gene matches. CDR3 nucleotide sequence: TGTGCCAGCAGTTTAGAATGGGACAGGGGGCAAGGCTACACCTTC. Translating it yields CASSLEWDRGQGYTF.

Comments on this clonotype: The CDR3 end shows no conserved phenylalanine or tryptophan, and so a read error is likely. The chain employs TRBV6-1 and TRBJ1-1; tentatively, D is TRBD1 (6 bases). Per the germline V gene, CDR1 is MNHNS and CDR2 is SASEGT. V lost 8 bases, J lost 2 bases, and 18 bases lay in between. CDR3 length: 15 amino acids. CDR3 sequence: CASLHQRTANTEAFL. The CDR3 DNA is TGTGCCAGCCTACACCAAAGGACAGCCAACACTGAAGCTTTCCTT.

This clonotype has ten or more counts. The rearrangement joins TRBV30 to TRBJ1-1, with D uncertain. The germline CDR1 and CDR2 sequences are GTSNPN and SVGIG (reference sequence). The CDR3 is 13 residues long. V lost 1 base to trimming and J lost 4 bases, with 10 bases between them. CDR3 in amino acids: CAWSAVLGTEAFF. In DNA form, the CDR3 reads TGTGCCTGGAGTGCGGTTTTAGGCACTGAAGCTTTCTTT.

This clonotype was seen many times. The chain uses TRBV12-3 or TRBV12-4 and TRBJ2-3; 8 bases align to TRBD1. The J segment lost 7 bases and the V segment lost 6 bases, leaving 6 bases of the junction unmatched. The CDR3 has 13 residues. Here the CDR3 DNA reads TGTGCCAGCAGCCGAGACAGGGGAAATACGCAGTATTTT. Protein: CASSRDRGNTQYF.

The chain carries TRBV5-1 and TRBJ2-7; 11 bases map to TRBD2. J was trimmed by 5 bases and V by 2 bases; bases with no gene match: 9. This CDR3 spans 16 amino acids. CDR1 SGHRS and CDR2 YFSETQ come from the germline V gene. CDR3 in amino acids: CASSFLAGTSGDEQYF. CDR3 DNA: TGCGCCAGCAGCTTCCTCGCCGGGACTAGCGGCGACGAGCAGTACTTC.